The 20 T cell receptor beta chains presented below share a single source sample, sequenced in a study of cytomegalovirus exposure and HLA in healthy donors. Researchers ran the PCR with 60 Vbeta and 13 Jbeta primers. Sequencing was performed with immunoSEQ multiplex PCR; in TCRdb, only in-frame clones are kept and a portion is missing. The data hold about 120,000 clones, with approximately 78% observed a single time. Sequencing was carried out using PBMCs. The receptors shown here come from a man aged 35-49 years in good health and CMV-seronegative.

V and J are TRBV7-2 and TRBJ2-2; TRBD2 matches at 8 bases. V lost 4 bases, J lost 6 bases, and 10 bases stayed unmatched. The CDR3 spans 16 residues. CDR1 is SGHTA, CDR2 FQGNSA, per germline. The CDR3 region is CASSSKAGGKAGELFF. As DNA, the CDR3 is TGTGCCAGCAGCTCGAAGGCGGGGGGCAAGGCCGGGGAGCTGTTTTTT.

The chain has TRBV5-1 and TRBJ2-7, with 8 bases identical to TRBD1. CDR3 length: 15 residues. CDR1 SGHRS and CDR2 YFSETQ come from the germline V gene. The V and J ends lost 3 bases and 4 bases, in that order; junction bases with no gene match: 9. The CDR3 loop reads CASSSPGTGHYEQYF. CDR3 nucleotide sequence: TGCGCCAGCAGCTCCCCTGGGACAGGACATTACGAGCAGTACTTC.

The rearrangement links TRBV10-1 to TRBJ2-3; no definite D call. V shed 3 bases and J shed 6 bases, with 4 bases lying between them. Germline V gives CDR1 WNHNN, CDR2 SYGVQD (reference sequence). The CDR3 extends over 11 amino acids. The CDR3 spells CASSDQDTQYF. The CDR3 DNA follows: TGCGCCAGCAGTGATCAGGATACGCAGTATTTT.

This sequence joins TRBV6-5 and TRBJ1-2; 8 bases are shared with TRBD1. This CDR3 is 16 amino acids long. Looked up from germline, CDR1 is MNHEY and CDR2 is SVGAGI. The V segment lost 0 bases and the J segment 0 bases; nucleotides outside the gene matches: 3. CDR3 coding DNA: TGTGCCAGCAGTTACTCAGGGACAGGAACTAACTATGGCTACACCTTC. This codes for CASSYSGTGTNYGYTF.

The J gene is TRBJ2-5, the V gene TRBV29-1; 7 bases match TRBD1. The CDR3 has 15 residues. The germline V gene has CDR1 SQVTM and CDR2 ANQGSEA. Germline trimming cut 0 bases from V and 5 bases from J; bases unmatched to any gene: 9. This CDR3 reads CSVEEAGTAAETQYF. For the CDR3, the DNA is TGCAGCGTTGAAGAAGCCGGGACAGCAGCGGAGACCCAGTACTTC.

In DNA, the CDR3 is TGTGCCTGGAGTGGAGGAGGGGCAGGCTGGAGCTCTGGAAACACCATATATTTT. Its protein product is CAWSGGGAGWSSGNTIYF. The chain links TRBV30 to TRBJ1-3; possible D gene TRBD1, 5 bases. Germline CDR1 and CDR2: GTSNPN and SVGIG (reference sequence). The CDR3 has 18 residues. V shed 1 base and J shed 0 bases, with 19 bases lying between them.

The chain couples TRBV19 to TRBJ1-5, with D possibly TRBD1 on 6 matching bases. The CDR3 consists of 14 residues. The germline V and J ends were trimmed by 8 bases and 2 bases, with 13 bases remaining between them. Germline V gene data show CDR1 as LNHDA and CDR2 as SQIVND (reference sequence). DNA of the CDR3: TGTGCCAGTCGAGGGGGATCTGGCAATCAGCCCCAGCATTTT. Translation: CASRGGSGNQPQHF.

DNA for the CDR3: TGCGCCAGCAGCTTCGGGACTCCGAACACCGGGGAGCTGTTTTTT. As protein: CASSFGTPNTGELFF. V gene TRBV5-1 combines with J gene TRBJ2-2; D is possibly TRBD2 (6 bases). V dropped 2 bases and J dropped 0 bases, with 8 bases sitting between them. Germline V gene data show CDR1 as SGHRS and CDR2 as YFSETQ. The CDR3 has 15 amino acids.

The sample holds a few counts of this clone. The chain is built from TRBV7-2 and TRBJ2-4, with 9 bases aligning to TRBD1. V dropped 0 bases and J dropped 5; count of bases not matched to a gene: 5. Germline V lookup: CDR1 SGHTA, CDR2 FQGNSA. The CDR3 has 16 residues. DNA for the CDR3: TGTGCCAGCAGCTTAGCGCTGACAGGGGGTCAAAACATTCAGTACTTC. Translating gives CASSLALTGGQNIQYF.

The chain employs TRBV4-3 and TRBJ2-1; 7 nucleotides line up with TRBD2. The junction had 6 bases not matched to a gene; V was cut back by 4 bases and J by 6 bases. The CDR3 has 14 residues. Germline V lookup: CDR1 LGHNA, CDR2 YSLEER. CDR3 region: CASSPGGWSNEQFF. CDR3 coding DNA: TGCGCCAGCAGCCCGGGGGGATGGAGCAATGAGCAGTTCTTC.

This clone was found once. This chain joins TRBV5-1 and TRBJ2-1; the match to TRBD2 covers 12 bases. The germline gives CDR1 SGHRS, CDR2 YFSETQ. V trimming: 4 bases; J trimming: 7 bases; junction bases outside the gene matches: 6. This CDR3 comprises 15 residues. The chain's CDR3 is CASSLTSGSRNEQFF. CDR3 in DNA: TGCGCCAGCAGCCTGACTAGCGGGAGTCGAAATGAGCAGTTCTTC.

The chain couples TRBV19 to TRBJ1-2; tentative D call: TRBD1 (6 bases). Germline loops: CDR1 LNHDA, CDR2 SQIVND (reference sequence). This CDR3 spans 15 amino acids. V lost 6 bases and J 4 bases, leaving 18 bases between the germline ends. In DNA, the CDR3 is TGTGCCAGTAGCCAAAACAGGGAACCCGTCTATGGCTACACCTTC. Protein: CASSQNREPVYGYTF.

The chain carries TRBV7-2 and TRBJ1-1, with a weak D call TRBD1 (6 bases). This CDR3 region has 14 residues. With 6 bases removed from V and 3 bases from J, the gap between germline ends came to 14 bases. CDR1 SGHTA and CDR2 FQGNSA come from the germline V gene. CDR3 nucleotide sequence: TGTGCCAGCAGACCCCATCAGGGGTACACTGAAGCTTTCTTT. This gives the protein CASRPHQGYTEAFF.

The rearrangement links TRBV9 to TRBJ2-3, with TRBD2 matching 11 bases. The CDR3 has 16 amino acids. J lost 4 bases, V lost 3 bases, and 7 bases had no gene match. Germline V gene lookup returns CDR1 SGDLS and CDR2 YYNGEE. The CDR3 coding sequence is TGTGCCAGCAGCGCCGCCGGGACTAGCGGCTCAGATACGCAGTATTTT. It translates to CASSAAGTSGSDTQYF.

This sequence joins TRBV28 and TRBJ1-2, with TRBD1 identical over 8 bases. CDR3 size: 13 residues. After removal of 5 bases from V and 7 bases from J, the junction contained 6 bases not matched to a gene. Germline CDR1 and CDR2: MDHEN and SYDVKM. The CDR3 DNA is TGTGCCAGCAGTCCCGGACAGGGAGGTGGCTACACCTTC. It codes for CASSPGQGGGYTF.

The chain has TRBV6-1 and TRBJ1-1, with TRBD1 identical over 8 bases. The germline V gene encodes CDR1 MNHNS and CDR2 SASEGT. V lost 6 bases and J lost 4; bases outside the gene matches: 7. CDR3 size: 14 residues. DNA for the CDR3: TGTGCCAGCAGCTTGACAGGGGTCGGCACTGAAGCTTTCTTT. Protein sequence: CASSLTGVGTEAFF.

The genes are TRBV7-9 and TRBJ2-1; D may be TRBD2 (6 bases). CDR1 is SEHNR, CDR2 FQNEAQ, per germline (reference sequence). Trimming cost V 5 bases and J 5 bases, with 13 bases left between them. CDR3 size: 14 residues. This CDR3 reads CASSPGTSDNEQFF. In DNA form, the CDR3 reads TGTGCCAGCAGCCCCGGGACTTCTGACAATGAGCAGTTCTTC. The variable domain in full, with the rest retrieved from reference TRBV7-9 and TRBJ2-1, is DTGVSQNPRHKITKRGQNVTFRCDPISEHNRLYWYRQTLGQGPEFLTYFQNEAQLEKSRLLSDRFSAERPKGSFSTLEIQRTEQGDSAMYLCASSPGTSDNEQFFGPGTRLTVL.

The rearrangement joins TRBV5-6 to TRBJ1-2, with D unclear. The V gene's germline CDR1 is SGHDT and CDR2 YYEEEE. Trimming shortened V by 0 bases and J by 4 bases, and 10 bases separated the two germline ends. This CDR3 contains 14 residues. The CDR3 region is CASSLGPVPYGYTF. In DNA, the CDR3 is TGTGCCAGCAGCTTGGGTCCGGTACCCTATGGCTACACCTTC. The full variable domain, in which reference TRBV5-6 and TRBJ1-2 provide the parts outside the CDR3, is DAGVTQSPTHLIKTRGQQVTLRCSPKSGHDTVSWYQQALGQGPQFIFQYYEEEERQRGNFPDRFSGHQFPNYSSELNVNALLLGDSALYLCASSLGPVPYGYTFGSGTRLTVV.

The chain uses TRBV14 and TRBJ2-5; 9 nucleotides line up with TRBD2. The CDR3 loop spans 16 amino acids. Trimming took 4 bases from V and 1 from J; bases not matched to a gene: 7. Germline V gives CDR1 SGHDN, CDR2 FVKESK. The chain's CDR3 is CASSPGTSWGQETQYF. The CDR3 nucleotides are TGTGCCAGCAGCCCCGGGACTAGCTGGGGCCAAGAGACCCAGTACTTC.

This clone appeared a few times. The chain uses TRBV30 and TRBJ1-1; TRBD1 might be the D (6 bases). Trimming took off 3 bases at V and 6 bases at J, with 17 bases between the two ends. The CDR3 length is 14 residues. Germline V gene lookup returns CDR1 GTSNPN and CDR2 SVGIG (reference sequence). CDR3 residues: CAWRYTQGIAEAFF. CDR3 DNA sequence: TGTGCCTGGAGATATACACAGGGTATCGCTGAAGCTTTCTTT.